A single T cell receptor (beta chain) is shown here with its context. These data originate in a study of cytomegalovirus exposure and HLA in healthy donors. PCR primers comprised 60 Vbeta and 13 Jbeta primers. Sequencing used immunoSEQ multiplex PCR; TCRdb keeps in-frame clones, though not all of them. Seen in this sample are approximately 70,000 clones; the ten most common clones hold over 4%. The CDR3 totals 14 residues. Per germline, CDR1 MGHRA and CDR2 YSYEKL. V was clipped by 0 bases and J by 3 bases, with 6 bases between them. Material for sequencing was PBMCs. This TCR came from a middle-aged woman in good health and CMV-seropositive. The chain carries TRBV4-1 and TRBJ1-5, with D hard to call. The CDR3 here is CASSQDRDNQPQHF. The CDR3 nucleotides are TGCGCCAGCAGCCAAGATCGGGACAATCAGCCCCAGCATTTT.